The 9 T cell receptor beta chains below come from one sample, sequenced in a study of shared clonotypes between healthy human individuals. Some clones are missing from TCRdb's copy, which holds only in-frame ones; the method was immunoSEQ multiplex PCR. The table has some 2.1 million clones, less than 95% seen once; the top ten hold 0.9% to 1.4%. As defined, naive CD8 cells were CD45RO-negative and positively selected for CCR7, with terminally differentiated effector memory CD45RA+ cells excluded. Sequenced: naive CD8+ T cells sorted from blood. Source of these receptors: a man between 18 and 35 years old in good health.

This chain joins TRBV6-1 and TRBJ1-5; D is uncertain. Germline V gives CDR1 MNHNS, CDR2 SASEGT. V dropped 4 bases and J dropped 0 bases, with 10 bases sitting between them. The length of the CDR3 is 15 residues. CDR3 sequence: CASSVVSASNQPQHF. DNA for the CDR3: TGTGCCAGCAGTGTCGTCAGTGCTAGCAATCAGCCCCAGCATTTT.

This chain links TRBV9 with TRBJ2-5, with 8 positions matching TRBD2. V lost 2 bases to trimming and J lost 5 bases; unmatched junction nucleotides: 8. The CDR3 sequence is 15 residues long. The germline gives CDR1 SGDLS, CDR2 YYNGEE. This chain's CDR3 is CASSVSGGTRETQYF. The CDR3 coding sequence is TGTGCCAGCAGCGTTTCGGGGGGGACTAGGGAGACCCAGTACTTC.

The V and J genes are TRBV6-6 and TRBJ2-7, with no clear D. Trimming shortened V by 2 bases and J by 0 bases, and 11 bases separated the two germline ends. From germline, CDR1 is MNHNY and CDR2 SVGAGI (reference sequence). This CDR3 spans 15 amino acids. This CDR3 reads CASSYNWLGSYEQYF. The DNA of the CDR3 is TGTGCCAGCAGTTACAACTGGCTGGGCTCCTACGAGCAGTACTTC.

A remark on this clone: The sample contains more than one DNA sequence encoding this CDR3. The chain is built from TRBV6-5 and TRBJ1-2; no clear D. This CDR3 comprises 14 residues. Germline loops: CDR1 MNHEY, CDR2 SVGAGI. V dropped 0 bases and J dropped 5 bases, with 10 bases sitting between them. CDR3 DNA sequence: TGTGCCAGCAGTTACTCAGACTCGGGTTATGGCTACACCTTC. Translating it yields CASSYSDSGYGYTF.

Details on this clone: At the DNA level, this CDR3 is encoded by other sequences in the same sample as well. The chain has TRBV27 and TRBJ2-5; D not resolved. CDR3 length equals 14 residues. Germline lookup yields CDR1 MNHEY and CDR2 SMNVEV (reference sequence). Trimming left V 0 bases short and J 1 base short, with 6 bases between. In nucleotides, the CDR3 is TGTGCCAGCAGTTTATCAGGTGGCCAAGAGACCCAGTACTTC. Its protein product is CASSLSGGQETQYF.

V gene TRBV4-3 combines with J gene TRBJ1-4; D might be TRBD1 (6 bases). V was shortened by 5 bases and J by 0 bases, with 19 bases between the two germline ends. This CDR3 region has 18 residues. CDR1 is LGHNA, CDR2 YSLEER, per germline. The CDR3 region is CASSKDSALIPTNEKLFF. The CDR3 DNA reads as TGCGCCAGCAGCAAGGACAGCGCATTAATTCCAACTAATGAAAAACTGTTTTTT.

In this sample, this clone turned up once. The rearrangement uses TRBV5-8 and TRBJ2-3; D gene ambiguous. Germline CDR1 is SGHTS and CDR2 is YDEGEE. This CDR3 comprises 13 residues. Trimming pared 2 bases from V and 3 bases from J, leaving 7 bases between. The CDR3 protein is CASSFDPTDTQYF. The DNA for the CDR3 is TGTGCCAGCAGCTTCGACCCGACAGATACGCAGTATTTT.

As to this clone: With a much larger clone just one base away, this may be a read error. The identical CDR3 is also encoded by other nucleotide sequences in the sample. This chain's CDR3 is CAWSPSDTEAFF. The CDR3, as DNA: TGTGCCTGGAGTCCATCGGACACTGAGGCTTTCTTT. V gene TRBV30 combines with J gene TRBJ1-1, with D perhaps matching TRBD1 (5 bases). Germline V gives CDR1 GTSNPN, CDR2 SVGIG (reference sequence). The CDR3 is made up of 12 amino acids.

The rearrangement uses TRBV4-1 and TRBJ2-5; D not resolved. The CDR3 is made up of 14 amino acids. The ends were cut back, 2 bases at V and 0 bases at J, with 7 bases in the middle. The germline V gene has CDR1 MGHRA and CDR2 YSYEKL. This CDR3 reads CASSQSQDQETQYF. CDR3 DNA sequence: TGCGCCAGCAGCCAAAGTCAGGACCAAGAGACCCAGTACTTC.